This T cell receptor beta chain was captured in a study of spatial heterogeneity in lung cancer (dated by TCRdb to the late 2010s). Study-wide context: More beta-chain than alpha-chain transcripts were consistently detected, likely reflecting higher beta-chain transcript abundance. In tumor regions, TCR transcript counts showed a strong correlation with a T cell transcriptional module score derived from matched bulk RNA-seq. In the raw uncorrected reads, each unique combination of TCR and UMI appeared on average more than ten times. The study quantitatively compared TCR alpha and beta repertoires across multiple tumor regions, matched nontumor lung and blood in non-small cell lung cancer. Nonsynonymous mutation counts, determined by whole-exome sequencing of tumor tissue, were related to features of the TCR repertoire. At surgery, over 200 tumor regions, around 64 matched nontumor lung samples and 50 to 60 PBMC samples were TCR-sequenced for both alpha and beta chains.

What this sample's time point label stands for: sample taken at primary tumor resection. The donors were some 70 patients from the lung TRACERx cohort who had early-stage, untreated non-small cell lung cancer. For TCR sequencing, whole RNA was extracted from tumor and nontumor lung tissue, or from cryopreserved PBMC samples, and no cell sorting was done. Only patients for whom sufficient RNA was available from at least two tumor regions were selected for TCR sequencing. Before selection, tumor and adjacent nontumor lung specimens were reviewed by a lung pathologist. Library preparation employed 5' RACE. The sample was run on a NextSeq 500. The TCR library protocol attached a unique molecular identifier to each TCR cDNA molecule to allow correction of PCR and sequencing errors. The paper's data handling went like this. TCR identification, UMI-based error correction and CDR3 extraction were performed with Decombinator tools. TCRs above a frequency of 2 per 1,000, corresponding to the top 1% of the tumor frequency distribution, were defined as expanded. Expanded tumor TCRs were classed as regional if statistically deemed absent (corrected P<0.05) from at least one tumor region, otherwise ubiquitous. Renyi diversity was computed with the R vegan package after each repertoire had been subsampled 100 times to 5,000 TCRs. CDR3 similarity networks were built from amino acid triplet string-kernel similarity, with CDR3s being connected when pairwise similarity was above 0.82. TCRdb reprocessing: public reads trimmed at Q25 with fastp, clones called with MiXCR, in-frame beta chains kept. Every CDR3 protein is listed once, alongside the most common genes and DNA of its rows. The V and J calls and clone size come from TCRdb's table, not from the authors' own analysis. This sample comprises roughly 7,000 distinct CDR3 sequences, roughly an eighth of them detected only once. The ten largest clonotypes hold about 9.4% of the sample.

This clonotype was seen only a few times. Its recognized antigen is unknown. No base qualities exist here, and no much larger clone lies one base off it. Because this beta chain is a stray read in a library intended to capture alpha chains, its abundance should not be given much weight. The junction carries 8 bases between V and J, which are trimmed by 0 bases and 5 bases respectively. According to the germline V gene, CDR1 reads SGHRS and CDR2 reads YFSETQ. The CDR3, from cysteine to phenylalanine, totals 13 residues. Only CDR3 DNA remains: 39 bases, in frame from the first base. The research as a whole found: Additional single-cell paired TCR alpha and beta sequencing was considered necessary to confirm, at a functional level, the hypothesis that regional TCRs recognize regional mutations. TCR-seq coverage of tumor T cells was estimated to be only approximately 7% for alpha chains and more than 11% for beta chains. Counts of ubiquitous and regional expanded TCRs were found to correlate with counts of ubiquitous and regional nonsynonymous mutations, respectively. The number of expanded intratumoral alpha and beta TCRs correlated with the tumor nonsynonymous mutation count.

In this chain, TRBV5-1 is recombined with TRBJ2-5; the D segment cannot be called with confidence. The clonotype originates from a male donor with early-stage non-small cell lung cancer. The sequenced sample was lung tumor tissue, obtained at surgery. The nucleotide sequence is given as TGCGCCAGCAGCTTGGCCAGAATGGAGACCCAGTACTTC. Its amino acids are CASSLARMETQYF.